This T cell receptor beta chain derives from a study of cytomegalovirus exposure and HLA in healthy donors. In the PCR, 60 Vbeta and 13 Jbeta primers were used. The assay was immunoSEQ multiplex PCR, and TCRdb's table has in-frame clones only and misses some. The data show 200,000 to 250,000 clones, around 76% seen once. Details on this clone: Its target is unknown. The junction and the germline gene differ at one end; a read error may be behind it.

Study conclusions and caveats: Common viral pathogens were later found to be apparently linked to several of the most significant clusters.

Those who donated were healthy bone marrow donors. The clonotype comes from a man aged 18 to 30 in good health and CMV-seronegative. Sequenced input: PBMCs.

The CDR3 nucleotides read TGTGCCAGCTGGCGAGGGGGCGACCAGCCCCAACATTTT. Amino acids: CASWRGGDQPQHF. The J gene is TRBJ1-5, the V gene TRBV6-1; 7 bases agree with TRBD1. From germline, CDR1 is MNHNS and CDR2 SASEGT. This CDR3 comprises 13 residues.